One sample yielded the 8 T cell receptor beta chains listed below, sequenced in a study of CD8+CD57+ T cells in acquired aplastic anemia. All sequencing subjects had displayed CD8+CD57+ cell expansion on flow cytometry. The TCR beta profiling, which covered VDJ combination and CDR3 sequence, was carried out using genomic DNA as the template. One entry per CDR3 protein results from TCRdb running MiXCR on the reads. The sample includes 170,000 or so distinct CDR3 sequences, 45% to 55% of them seen just once. Material: sorted CD4+, CD8+, or CD8+CD57+ T cells (not recorded which) from PBMCs. These receptors originate from a human donor with aplastic anemia.

In its sample, this clonotype was seen a few times. V gene TRBV6-2 or TRBV6-3 combines with J gene TRBJ2-6, with a tentative D call TRBD2 (5 bases). CDR3 length equals 15 residues. From germline, CDR1 is MNHEY and CDR2 SVGEGT. V was clipped by 6 bases and J by 1 base, with 10 bases between them. The CDR3 DNA reads TGTGCCAGCAGCCTGGAGGTATCTGGGGCCAACGTCCTGACTTTC. Amino acid sequence: CASSLEVSGANVLTF.

The table lists this clonotype with many counts. The gene calls are TRBV7-8 and TRBJ2-2; a possible D gene is TRBD1 (5 bases). The CDR3 is made up of 13 amino acids. CDR1 is SGHVS, CDR2 FQNEAQ, per germline. Trimming took off 5 bases at V and 4 bases at J, with 8 bases between the two ends. CDR3 residues: CASSATGTGELFF. DNA of the CDR3: TGTGCCAGCAGCGCCACAGGCACCGGGGAGCTGTTTTTT.

This clonotype showed up just a few times. One base away lies a much larger clone, so this may be a sequencing read error. This chain uses TRBV20-1 with TRBJ2-7; D might be TRBD2 (5 bases). Trimming took 5 bases from V and 3 from J, leaving 17 bases between them. CDR3 length: 14 residues. Germline lookup yields CDR1 DFQATT and CDR2 SNEGSKA (reference sequence). In DNA form, the CDR3 reads TGCAGTGCTTCAAAGCTGGTGGGGAGCTACGAGCAGTACTTC. This sequence encodes CSASKLVGSYEQYF.

This rearrangement joins TRBV9 to TRBJ1-6; TRBD1 agrees at 8 bases. The CDR3 totals 15 residues. Looked up from germline, CDR1 is SGDLS and CDR2 is YYNGEE. The junction had 3 bases not matched to a gene; V was cut back by 2 bases and J by 5 bases. The CDR3 loop reads CASSVQGQDNSPLHF. In nucleotides, the CDR3 is TGTGCCAGCAGCGTGCAGGGACAGGATAATTCACCCCTCCACTTT.

The chain employs TRBV12-3 or TRBV12-4 and TRBJ2-6, with 7 bases lining up with TRBD1. The CDR3 has 19 amino acids. V shed 7 bases, J shed 0 bases, and the junction held 15 bases outside the gene matches. The CDR3 protein is CASTGLMTGLCSGANVLTF. Written as DNA, the CDR3 is TGTGCCAGCACGGGGTTGATGACAGGGCTGTGCTCTGGGGCCAACGTCCTGACTTTC.

This clonotype came up many times. The chain links TRBV7-2 to TRBJ2-3, with no clear D. The CDR3 contains 14 residues. V dropped 5 bases and J dropped 0 bases, with 9 bases sitting between them. Germline CDR1 is SGHTA and CDR2 is FQGNSA. In DNA, the CDR3 is TGTGCCAGCAGCGGCGAGCAGAGCACAGATACGCAGTATTTT. It codes for CASSGEQSTDTQYF.

This clonotype was counted ten times or more. The chain is built from TRBV25-1 and TRBJ2-1; 7 bases agree with TRBD1. Unmatched junction bases numbered 18, after V lost 8 bases and J lost 8 bases. The CDR3 extends over 16 amino acids. CDR1 MGHDK and CDR2 SYGVNS come from the germline V gene. DNA of the CDR3: TGTGCCAGCCACTCCCTCGGGACAGCCCGAAGCGATGAGCAGTTCTTC. Encoded protein: CASHSLGTARSDEQFF.

As concerns this clonotype: At one of its ends the junction is not consistent with the germline gene, which may arise from a read error. The chain combines TRBV10-3 with TRBJ2-1, with TRBD1 matching 11 bases. The CDR3 runs 16 residues. The germline V gene has CDR1 ENHRY and CDR2 SYGVKD. CDR3 loop: CASGTGGPFRYNEQFF. CDR3 bases: TGTGCCTCCGGGACAGGGGGTCCCTTCCGCTACAATGAGCAGTTTTTC.